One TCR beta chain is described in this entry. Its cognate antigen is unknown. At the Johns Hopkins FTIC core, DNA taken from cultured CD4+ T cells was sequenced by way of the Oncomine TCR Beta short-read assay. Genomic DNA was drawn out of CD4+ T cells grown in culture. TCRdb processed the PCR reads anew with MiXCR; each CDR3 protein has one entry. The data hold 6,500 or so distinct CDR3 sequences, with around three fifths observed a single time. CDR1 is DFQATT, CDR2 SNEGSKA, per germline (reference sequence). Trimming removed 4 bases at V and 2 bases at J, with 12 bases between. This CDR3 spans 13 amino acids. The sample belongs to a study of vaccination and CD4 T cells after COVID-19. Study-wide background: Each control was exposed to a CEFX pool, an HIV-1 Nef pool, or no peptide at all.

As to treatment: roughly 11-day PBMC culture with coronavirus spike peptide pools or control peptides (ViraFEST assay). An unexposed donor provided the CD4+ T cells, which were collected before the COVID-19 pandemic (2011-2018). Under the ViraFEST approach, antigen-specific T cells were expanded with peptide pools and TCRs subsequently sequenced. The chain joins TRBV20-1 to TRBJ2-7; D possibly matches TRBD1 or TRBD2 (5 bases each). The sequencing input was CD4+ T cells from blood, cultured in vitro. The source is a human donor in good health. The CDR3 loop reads CSATGTYTYEQYF. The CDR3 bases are TGCAGTGCTACCGGGACGTACACCTACGAGCAGTACTTC.